Below, 4 T cell receptor beta chains from the same sample are listed, as sequenced in a study of blood T cell repertoires in COVID-19. Using immunoSEQ multiplex PCR, the repertoire was profiled, and TCRdb retains in-frame clones only, with some absent. Of a few hundred thousand clones in the sample, roughly 91% are singletons; the top ten hold more than 0.75%. The sequencing sample was made of peripheral blood. Receptors were obtained from a man younger than 45 with acute or convalescent COVID-19.

This rearrangement joins TRBV6-5 to TRBJ1-4; possible D gene TRBD1, 5 bases. The length of the CDR3 is 14 residues. In germline, CDR1 is MNHEY, CDR2 SVGAGI. V lost 11 bases and J 4 bases, leaving 17 bases between the germline ends. CDR3 amino acids: CAPIRGTNNEKLFF. CDR3 nucleotide sequence: TGTGCCCCCATAAGGGGAACAAATAATGAAAAACTGTTTTTT.

CDR3 loop: CASINRAPFSYEQYF. CDR3 in DNA: TGTGCCAGCATCAACAGGGCCCCTTTTTCCTACGAGCAGTACTTC. This chain uses TRBV6-5 with TRBJ2-7, with TRBD1 as a possible D gene (6 bases). The CDR3 extends over 15 amino acids. Germline V gives CDR1 MNHEY, CDR2 SVGAGI. Trimming left V 7 bases short and J 1 base short, with 17 bases between.

The chain carries TRBV18 and TRBJ1-4; 9 bases agree with TRBD1. The germline V gene has CDR1 KGHSH and CDR2 LQKENI. The V segment lost 3 bases and the J segment 8 bases; nucleotides outside the gene matches: 7. This CDR3 contains 15 residues. The DNA of the CDR3 is TGTGCCAGCTCACCTCCTGACAGGGGGGAAGAAAAACTGTTTTTT. Residues: CASSPPDRGEEKLFF. Variable domain in full (rest from reference TRBV18 and TRBJ1-4): NAGVMQNPRHLVRRRGQEARLRCSPMKGHSHVYWYRQLPEEGLKFMVYLQKENIIDESGMPKERFSAEFPKEGPSILRIQQVVRGDSAAYFCASSPPDRGEEKLFFGSGTQLSVL.

This chain joins TRBV10-3 and TRBJ1-2, with 8 bases fitting TRBD1. Per the germline V gene, CDR1 is ENHRY and CDR2 is SYGVKD. The CDR3 is made up of 12 amino acids. The V segment lost 7 bases and the J segment 8 bases; nucleotides outside the gene matches: 6. Here the CDR3 reads CAITQGAGGYTF. CDR3 bases: TGTGCCATCACGCAGGGGGCCGGAGGCTACACCTTC.